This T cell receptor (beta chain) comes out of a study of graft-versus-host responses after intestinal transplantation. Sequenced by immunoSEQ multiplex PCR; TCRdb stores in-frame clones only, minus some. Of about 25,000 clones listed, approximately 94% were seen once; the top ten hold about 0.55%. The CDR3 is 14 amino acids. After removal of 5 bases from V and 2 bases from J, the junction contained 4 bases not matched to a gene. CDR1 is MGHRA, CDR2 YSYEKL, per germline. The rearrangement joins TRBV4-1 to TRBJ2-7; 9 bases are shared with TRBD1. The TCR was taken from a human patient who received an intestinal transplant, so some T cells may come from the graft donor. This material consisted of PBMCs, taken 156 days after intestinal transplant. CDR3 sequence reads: CASSSTGGAYEQYF. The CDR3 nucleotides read TGCGCCAGCAGCTCGACAGGGGGGGCCTACGAGCAGTACTTC.